The table lists the clone carrying this T cell receptor (beta chain) with many counts. Its antigen is still unknown. All patients reached thyroid surgery having received no treatment beforehand. This sample was taken from a study of metastatic and nonmetastatic thyroid tumors. The wider study: For malignant and benign thyroid patients, tumor or nodule tissue and blood were the sources whose repertoires were compared. Study outcomes and limitations: According to reports, the diversity of TCR beta was significantly higher in malignant thyroid tumors than in benign nodules, and this held in both blood and tumor samples.

CDR1 is MGHDK, CDR2 SYGVNS, per germline. V was clipped by 4 bases and J by 8 bases; unmatched bases: 16. The CDR3 contains 17 residues. Original processing methods: Built for papillary thyroid cancer, a distant-metastasis classifier drew on CDR3 differences across clinicopathological groups. TCRdb called clones again from the PCR reads with MiXCR. TCRdb, not the authors, supplied the V and J calls. Of over 15,000 clones listed, around 12% are singletons. V gene TRBV25-1 combines with J gene TRBJ2-1, with TRBD2 matching over 8 bases. The TCR was taken from a female donor with papillary thyroid cancer or a benign thyroid nodule (not recorded which). Some clones in this sample may be carry-over from other donors' samples. Material for sequencing was tumor tissue. The CDR3 DNA follows: TGTGCCAGCAGTGGAGGAGTAGCGGGATGGGTTCATGATGAGCAGTTCTTC. This translates into CASSGGVAGWVHDEQFF.